The 15 T cell receptor beta chains below all came from one sample that was sequenced in a study of CD8+ T cells in alopecia areata. Treatment denoted: oral pan-JAK inhibitor, 5-10 mg twice daily. Sequencing templates came from extracted RNA that was reverse transcribed into cDNA. The method was immunoSEQ multiplex PCR; TCRdb's version includes in-frame clones alone and lacks a portion of them. The sample yields about 200,000 clones, around 60% seen once. The sample was CD4+ T cells sorted from blood, taken at week 4, from a patient treated with tofacitinib. Every receptor here comes from a human donor with alopecia areata.

In its sample, this clone was seen a few times. The V gene is TRBV19, the J gene TRBJ2-3; no clear D gene. The V end lost 3 bases, the J end lost 0 bases, and 10 bases lay between the germline ends. Germline CDR1 and CDR2: LNHDA and SQIVND (reference sequence). The CDR3 is 15 amino acids. The CDR3 DNA sequence: TGTGCCAGTAGTATCGGATCGCGCAGCACAGATACGCAGTATTTT. Translating gives CASSIGSRSTDTQYF.

This chain uses TRBV29-1 with TRBJ2-3; D is unresolved. Germline V gene lookup returns CDR1 SQVTM and CDR2 ANQGSEA. The CDR3 spans 11 residues. Trimming removed 3 bases from V and 5 bases from J, with 6 bases in between. DNA for the CDR3: TGCAGCGTTGATCCGGGAGATACGCAGTATTTT. As protein: CSVDPGDTQYF.

This chain links TRBV7-9 with TRBJ1-6; D unresolved. The CDR3 extends over 15 amino acids. Per germline, CDR1 SEHNR and CDR2 FQNEAQ (reference sequence). Trimming left V 1 base short and J 7 bases short, with 11 bases between. CDR3 amino acids: CASSLDGEGNSPLHF. The CDR3 DNA is TGTGCCAGCAGCTTAGATGGTGAAGGGAATTCACCCCTCCACTTT. The full variable domain, with the rest looked up from reference TRBV7-9 and TRBJ1-6, is DTGVSQNPRHKITKRGQNVTFRCDPISEHNRLYWYRQTLGQGPEFLTYFQNEAQLEKSRLLSDRFSAERPKGSFSTLEIQRTEQGDSAMYLCASSLDGEGNSPLHFGNGTRLTVT.

The chain links TRBV6-5 to TRBJ1-1, with a possible D match to TRBD1 (5 bases). Germline V gene lookup returns CDR1 MNHEY and CDR2 SVGAGI. This CDR3 has 15 residues. V shed 8 bases and J shed 0 bases, with 16 bases lying between them. CDR3 sequence reads: CASWSGAKMNTEAFF. The CDR3 bases are TGTGCCAGCTGGTCCGGGGCGAAAATGAACACTGAAGCTTTCTTT.

The table lists this clone with a few counts. The chain is built from TRBV5-1 and TRBJ1-1; no definite D call. Germline assignment: CDR1 SGHRS and CDR2 YFSETQ. The CDR3 covers 12 residues. Trimming pared 4 bases from V and 8 bases from J, leaving 12 bases between. CDR3 protein: CASSPRGNEAFF. The CDR3 DNA is TGCGCCAGCAGCCCTCGGGGTAACGAAGCTTTCTTT. Complete variable domain (other parts from reference TRBV5-1 and TRBJ1-1): KAGVTQTPRYLIKTRGQQVTLSCSPISGHRSVSWYQQTPGQGLQFLFEYFSETQRNKGNFPGRFSGRQFSNSRSEMNVSTLELGDSALYLCASSPRGNEAFFGQGTRLTVV.

This clone was detected only a few times. The CDR3 coding sequence is TGTGCCAGCAGCGTAGAGCCGCACACGAACACTGAAGCTTTCTTT. This translates into CASSVEPHTNTEAFF. The chain employs TRBV9 and TRBJ1-1; D is uncertain. The V end lost 0 bases, the J end lost 1 base, and 10 bases lay between the germline ends. This CDR3 spans 15 amino acids. Germline-derived CDR1 and CDR2 are SGDLS and YYNGEE.

The V and J genes are TRBV29-1 and TRBJ2-2; D gene uncertain. Looked up from germline, CDR1 is SQVTM and CDR2 is ANQGSEA. This CDR3 spans 12 amino acids. V was shortened by 4 bases and J by 4 bases, with 7 bases between the two germline ends. The CDR3 DNA reads TGCAGCGTTGTCGAACTCACCGGGGAGCTGTTTTTT. This encodes CSVVELTGELFF.

The chain links TRBV29-1 to TRBJ1-1, with 8 bases lining up with TRBD1. V shed 2 bases and J 0 bases; nucleotides not matched to a gene: 5. The germline CDR1 and CDR2 sequences are SQVTM and ANQGSEA. CDR3 length: 15 amino acids. The CDR3 loop is CSVERAGGLNTEAFF. The CDR3 coding sequence is TGCAGCGTTGAAAGGGCAGGGGGCTTGAACACTGAAGCTTTCTTT. Combining the CDR3 with reference TRBV29-1 and TRBJ1-1 gives the whole variable domain SAVISQKPSRDICQRGTSLTIQCQVDSQVTMMFWYRQQPGQSLTLIATANQGSEATYESGFVIDKFPISRPNLTFSTLTVSNMSPEDSSIYLCSVERAGGLNTEAFFGQGTRLTVV.

This clone was seen a few times. The chain uses TRBV6-5 and TRBJ1-1; D might be TRBD1 (6 bases). Germline CDR1 is MNHEY and CDR2 is SVGAGI. The CDR3 is made up of 14 amino acids. Trimming removed 7 bases at V and 5 bases at J, with 17 bases between. CDR3 coding DNA: TGTGCCAGCATACAAACCAGGGGAAGGACTGAAGCTTTCTTT. This gives the protein CASIQTRGRTEAFF.

CDR3 bases: TGTGCCAGCAGATTGGCCGGCCTCACAGATACGCAGTATTTT. Its protein is CASRLAGLTDTQYF. The genes are TRBV6-5 and TRBJ2-3; D unclear. In germline, CDR1 is MNHEY, CDR2 SVGAGI. The germline V and J ends were trimmed by 6 bases and 2 bases, with 12 bases remaining between them. This CDR3 has 14 amino acids.

The chain links TRBV18 to TRBJ2-2; no definite D call. The V end lost 2 bases, the J end lost 0 bases, and 10 bases lay between the germline ends. CDR3 length: 16 amino acids. Germline CDR1 and CDR2: KGHSH and LQKENI. CDR3 sequence reads: CASSPTGRSNTGELFF. The CDR3 DNA reads TGTGCCAGCTCACCAACGGGCAGGTCGAACACCGGGGAGCTGTTTTTT.

V and J are TRBV9 and TRBJ1-2; no firm D call. The CDR3 totals 14 residues. V was clipped by 4 bases and J by 2 bases, with 12 bases between them. Germline CDR1 is SGDLS and CDR2 is YYNGEE. This chain's CDR3 is CASSLRGRNYGYTF. CDR3 DNA sequence: TGTGCCAGCAGCCTACGTGGCCGAAACTATGGCTACACCTTC.

J is TRBJ2-3 and V is TRBV7-3; D is undetermined. Germline loops: CDR1 SGHTA, CDR2 FQGTGA. The CDR3 contains 17 residues. The V gene lost 3 bases and the J gene lost 1 base, with 17 bases spanning the gap. The CDR3 nucleotides are TGTGCCAGCAGCTTTCCCCTACCGACTGGGTGCACAGATACGCAGTATTTT. This codes for CASSFPLPTGCTDTQYF. Full variable domain (missing parts from reference TRBV7-3 and TRBJ2-3): GAGVSQTPSNKVTEKGKYVELRCDPISGHTALYWYRQSLGQGPEFLIYFQGTGAADDSGLPNDRFFAVRPEGSVSTLKIQRTERGDSAVYLCASSFPLPTGCTDTQYFGPGTRLTVL.

V usage is TRBV4-1 and J usage is TRBJ2-6; possible D gene TRBD1, 6 bases. The CDR3 covers 16 residues. The germline V and J ends were trimmed by 5 bases and 4 bases, with 15 bases remaining between them. CDR1 MGHRA and CDR2 YSYEKL come from the germline V gene. The CDR3 protein is CASSYPGADGANVLTF. In DNA, the CDR3 is TGCGCCAGCAGCTATCCAGGGGCGGACGGGGCCAACGTCCTGACTTTC.

The rearrangement links TRBV30 to TRBJ1-1, with D perhaps TRBD1 (5 bases). Germline CDR1 GTSNPN, CDR2 SVGIG (reference sequence). Trimming pared 7 bases from V and 10 bases from J, leaving 16 bases between. This CDR3 has 11 amino acids. DNA for the CDR3: TGTGCCTCGAACCGGGGGGATCGAGCTTTCTTT. Translation: CASNRGDRAFF.